What follows are 28 T cell receptor beta chains derived from one specimen sequenced in a study of blood T cell repertoires in COVID-19. Produced via immunoSEQ multiplex PCR; TCRdb's table is partial and in-frame only. The data contain 50,000 to 65,000 clones, about two thirds of them seen just once; the ten biggest clones take up 4.8%. Specimen: peripheral blood. All receptors come from a woman in her 70s with COVID-19, enrolled during active disease.

The chain links TRBV29-1 to TRBJ1-1; no definite D call. Trimming shortened V by 4 bases and J by 4 bases, and 13 bases separated the two germline ends. This CDR3 is built from 13 residues. Germline V gives CDR1 SQVTM, CDR2 ANQGSEA. The CDR3 spells CSVVVHSSTEAFF. CDR3 DNA: TGCAGCGTTGTGGTTCATAGTAGCACTGAAGCTTTCTTT.

The rearrangement joins TRBV19 to TRBJ1-5; TRBD1 aligns across 8 bases. Germline loops: CDR1 LNHDA, CDR2 SQIVND (reference sequence). This CDR3 is 14 amino acids long. Trimming cost V 6 bases and J 5 bases; bases outside gene matches: 6. CDR3 sequence reads: CASSKDRGYQPQHF. CDR3 sequence (DNA): TGTGCCAGTAGCAAAGACAGGGGTTATCAGCCCCAGCATTTT.

This rearrangement joins TRBV5-1 to TRBJ1-2; D not certain. The germline V gene encodes CDR1 SGHRS and CDR2 YFSETQ. There are 14 residues in the CDR3. Trimming took 3 bases from V and 5 from J, leaving 14 bases between them. DNA of the CDR3: TGCGCCAGCAGCTCGGTCCCCGTCGGGTATGGCTACACCTTC. It specifies CASSSVPVGYGYTF.

The chain is built from TRBV7-2 and TRBJ2-7, with D uncertain. The V gene's germline CDR1 is SGHTA and CDR2 FQGNSA. The CDR3 runs 12 residues. V was shortened by 3 bases and J by 4 bases, with 7 bases between the two germline ends. The CDR3 nucleotides are TGTGCCAGCAGCTTCGGTCTTTACGAGCAGTACTTC. It is translated as CASSFGLYEQYF.

The chain recombines TRBV27 with TRBJ1-3; D gene uncertain. CDR1 is MNHEY, CDR2 SMNVEV, per germline (reference sequence). V lost 2 bases and J lost 0, with 11 bases in between. The CDR3 loop spans 16 amino acids. CDR3: CASSLQAGLSGNTIYF. In DNA form, the CDR3 reads TGTGCCAGCAGTTTACAGGCAGGCCTCTCTGGAAACACCATATATTTT.

The V and J genes are TRBV11-2 and TRBJ2-7; D may be TRBD2 (6 bases). The CDR3 is 14 amino acids. CDR1 and CDR2 from the germline V gene are SGHAT and FQNNGV. Between the trimmed V and J ends, which lost 1 base and 5 bases, there was a span of 12 bases. CDR3 loop: CASSLGPGRNEQYV. Written as DNA, the CDR3 is TGTGCCAGCAGCTTAGGCCCCGGGAGAAACGAGCAGTACGTC.

The chain employs TRBV24-1 and TRBJ1-2; no firm D call. Trimming left V 7 bases short and J 1 base short, with 12 bases between. Germline CDR1 reads KGHDR; CDR2 reads SFDVKD. The CDR3 sequence is 14 residues long. The CDR3 nucleotides read TGTGCCACCAGCAAAAGCGGGATTAACTATGGCTACACCTTC. Protein: CATSKSGINYGYTF.

CDR3 protein: CATGTSTDTQYF. For the CDR3, the DNA is TGTGCCACCGGGACAAGCACAGATACGCAGTATTTT. The chain combines TRBV19 with TRBJ2-3; tentatively, D is TRBD1 (6 bases). V was trimmed by 10 bases and J by 0 bases, leaving 8 bases between them. The length of the CDR3 is 12 residues. CDR1 LNHDA and CDR2 SQIVND come from the germline V gene (reference sequence).

The chain employs TRBV29-1 and TRBJ1-2, with TRBD1 matching over 8 bases. After removal of 7 bases from V and 7 bases from J, the junction contained 11 bases not matched to a gene. Germline values: CDR1 SQVTM, CDR2 ANQGSEA. This CDR3 region has 13 residues. CDR3 sequence (DNA): TGCAGCGCCCATACCCCAGGGGGCGGTGGCTACACCTTC. Protein product: CSAHTPGGGGYTF.

The CDR3 nucleotides are TGTGCCAGCAGTGACAGCCGCCTCGGGGAGACCCAGTACTTC. As protein: CASSDSRLGETQYF. V is TRBV2 and J is TRBJ2-5; no clear D gene. The CDR3 covers 14 residues. Germline values: CDR1 SNHLY, CDR2 FYNNEI. Trimming removed 3 bases from V and 5 bases from J, with 13 bases in between.

This chain links TRBV19 with TRBJ1-5, with 12 bases identical to TRBD1. The CDR3 is made up of 15 amino acids. After removal of 5 bases from V and 5 bases from J, the junction contained 4 bases not matched to a gene. Germline V gene sequence: CDR1 LNHDA, CDR2 SQIVND (reference sequence). CDR3 in DNA: TGTGCCAGTAGTCCGGGACAGGGGGCTGATCAGCCCCAGCATTTT. Translating it yields CASSPGQGADQPQHF.

The rearrangement joins TRBV10-2 to TRBJ2-2; 7 bases are a match to TRBD1. Germline loops: CDR1 WSHSY, CDR2 SAAADI. CDR3 size: 13 residues. V lost 8 bases to trimming and J lost 2 bases; unmatched junction nucleotides: 2. The CDR3 spells CASGTVNTGELFF. The CDR3 region has the DNA TGCGCCAGCGGGACAGTTAACACCGGGGAGCTGTTTTTT.

This rearrangement joins TRBV2 to TRBJ2-7; D gene unclear. This CDR3 has 13 amino acids. Germline V gene data show CDR1 as SNHLY and CDR2 as FYNNEI. With 6 bases removed from V and 2 bases from J, the gap between germline ends came to 11 bases. CDR3 in DNA: TGTGCCAGCAGGTCCCCTGGCACCTACGAGCAGTACTTC. Protein product: CASRSPGTYEQYF.

The chain couples TRBV10-2 to TRBJ2-3; D call uncertain. With 4 bases removed from V and 1 base from J, the gap between germline ends came to 6 bases. Germline V CDR1 and CDR2: WSHSY, SAAADI. This CDR3 contains 13 residues. CDR3 nucleotide sequence: TGCGCCAGCAGTGTATATGGCACAGATACGCAGTATTTT. It specifies CASSVYGTDTQYF.

This chain uses TRBV16 with TRBJ1-2, with TRBD1 matching 7 bases. The germline V gene encodes CDR1 KGHSY and CDR2 FQNENV. The CDR3 spans 13 residues. Losses at the gene ends were 5 bases for V and 3 bases for J; bases not matched to a gene: 3. The CDR3 DNA reads TGTGCCAGCAGCTCCACAGGGGACTATGGCTACACCTTC. Translated: CASSSTGDYGYTF. Full variable domain (remainder filled in from reference TRBV16 and TRBJ1-2): GEEVAQTPKHLVRGEGQKAKLYCAPIKGHSYVFWYQQVLKNEFKFLISFQNENVFDETGMPKERFSAKCLPNSPCSLEIQATKLEDSAVYFCASSSTGDYGYTFGSGTRLTVV.

This clone was found many times. In DNA, the CDR3 is TGTGCCAGCACTCAAAGGGGGCTCGAGACCCAGTACTTC. Translation: CASTQRGLETQYF. The chain uses TRBV12-3 or TRBV12-4 and TRBJ2-5; 7 positions match TRBD1. This CDR3 is built from 13 residues. V shed 7 bases, J shed 5 bases, and the junction held 7 bases outside the gene matches.

CDR3 in DNA: TGTGCCAGCTCATCCTTTTGGGTTCGCGGGAGTCCCCCCGGGGAGCTGTTTTTT. Translated: CASSSFWVRGSPPGELFF. This sequence joins TRBV18 and TRBJ2-2, with TRBD2 matching over 7 bases. With V trimmed by 5 bases and J by 6 bases, 18 bases remained unmatched. The CDR3 covers 18 residues. Looked up from germline, CDR1 is KGHSH and CDR2 is LQKENI.

The chain joins TRBV2 to TRBJ1-1; D is possibly TRBD1 (5 bases). V was clipped by 2 bases and J by 0 bases, with 7 bases between them. The CDR3 has 14 amino acids. Germline CDR1 reads SNHLY; CDR2 reads FYNNEI. CDR3 DNA: TGTGCCAGCAGTGAACGGGGGATGAACACTGAAGCTTTCTTT. Translated: CASSERGMNTEAFF.

The genes are TRBV6-5 and TRBJ1-1; maybe TRBD1 (5 bases). CDR1 is MNHEY and CDR2 is SVGAGI in the germline V gene. V shed 9 bases and J shed 1 base, with 12 bases lying between them. The CDR3 consists of 13 residues. The CDR3 region has the DNA TGTGCCAGTGGGGGGTTCTCGAACACTGAAGCTTTCTTT. Amino acid sequence: CASGGFSNTEAFF.

This clone was recorded a few times. The chain recombines TRBV7-3 with TRBJ2-1, with 10 bases fitting TRBD2. The germline gives CDR1 SGHTA, CDR2 FQGTGA. The CDR3 is 17 residues long. Trimming removed 1 base from V and 8 bases from J; junction bases left unmatched: 11. CDR3 sequence reads: CASSLNPLAGAIDEQFF. The CDR3 region has the DNA TGTGCCAGCAGCTTAAATCCCCTAGCGGGAGCTATCGATGAGCAGTTCTTC.

This clone showed up many times. This chain connects TRBV5-1 to TRBJ2-5; TRBD1 agrees at 11 bases. CDR3 length: 15 amino acids. V lost 4 bases, J lost 6 bases, and 8 bases stayed unmatched. Germline assignment: CDR1 SGHRS and CDR2 YFSETQ. CDR3 coding DNA: TGCGCCAGCAGCCCTGGACAGGGGGCGGGAAAGACCCAGTACTTC. This codes for CASSPGQGAGKTQYF.

This chain joins TRBV6-4 and TRBJ2-3, with 9 bases aligning to TRBD2. Looked up from germline, CDR1 is MRHNA and CDR2 is SNTAGT. This CDR3 spans 15 amino acids. Germline trimming cut 3 bases from V and 2 bases from J; bases unmatched to any gene: 3. CDR3 residues: CASSELAGHTDTQYF. CDR3 coding DNA: TGTGCCAGCAGTGAGCTAGCGGGACACACAGATACGCAGTATTTT.

This sequence joins TRBV27 and TRBJ1-2; D is ambiguous. Germline V gene sequence: CDR1 MNHEY, CDR2 SMNVEV (reference sequence). V gave up 8 bases and J gave up 4 bases, with 20 bases separating them. This CDR3 is built from 15 residues. In nucleotides, the CDR3 is TGTGCCAGCGCACCCCACCAGGTTTTGCCCTATGGCTACACCTTC. Translation: CASAPHQVLPYGYTF.

The V call is TRBV6-2 or TRBV6-3, the J call TRBJ2-1; TRBD2 aligns across 11 bases. The V and J ends lost 5 bases and 4 bases, in that order; junction bases with no gene match: 4. The CDR3 totals 15 residues. Germline CDR1 reads MNHEY; CDR2 reads SVGEGT. As DNA, the CDR3 is TGTGCCAGCAGTGACCGACTAGCGGGGTACAATGAGCAGTTCTTC. It is translated as CASSDRLAGYNEQFF.

The chain has TRBV4-3 and TRBJ1-2, with 8 bases that match TRBD1. The CDR3 contains 15 residues. Germline assignment: CDR1 LGHNA and CDR2 YSLEER. Germline trimming cut 2 bases from V and 4 bases from J; bases unmatched to any gene: 6. In DNA, the CDR3 is TGCGCCAGCAGCCAATCGCAGGGGGCTTCCTATGGCTACACCTTC. Protein: CASSQSQGASYGYTF.

This CDR3 reads CASSQGAGEVGEKLFF. The DNA of the CDR3 is TGCGCCAGCAGCCAAGGGGCCGGGGAGGTGGGGGAAAAACTGTTTTTT. The genes are TRBV4-3 and TRBJ1-4, with no clear D. The CDR3 runs 16 residues. V shed 1 base and J shed 8 bases, with 17 bases lying between them. Germline loops: CDR1 LGHNA, CDR2 YSLEER.

V and J are TRBV7-2 and TRBJ2-1, with TRBD2 identical over 10 bases. Losses at the gene ends were 2 bases for V and 8 bases for J; bases not matched to a gene: 3. Germline-derived CDR1 and CDR2 are SGHTA and FQGNSA. The CDR3 loop spans 14 amino acids. In DNA form, the CDR3 reads TGTGCCAGCAGCTTATTAGCGGGGGGTGATGAGCAGTTCTTC. This gives the protein CASSLLAGGDEQFF.

This clone was seen only once. The V call is TRBV6-2 or TRBV6-3, the J call TRBJ1-2; D unresolved. The V gene's germline CDR1 is MNHEY and CDR2 SVGEGT. V was clipped by 6 bases and J by 4 bases, with 9 bases between them. This CDR3 has 12 amino acids. CDR3 in DNA: TGTGCCAGCAGCCCCTCGGGCTATGGCTACACCTTC. Protein product: CASSPSGYGYTF.